This T cell receptor beta chain is from a study of blood T cell repertoires in COVID-19. The wider study: The United States, Italy and Spain were the sources of the acute and convalescent COVID-19 samples. PBMCs, B-cell-depleted T cells, or T cells provided the cDNA or gDNA that made up the material.

Original methodology: Quantification of nucleated cells was approximated via reference gene primer amplification. Sequenced by immunoSEQ multiplex PCR; TCRdb stores in-frame clones only, minus some. V, J and clone size are taken as reported in that table, and D and trimming were inferred from the DNA itself. The data show 140,000 or so clones, more than 75% seen once. V was clipped by 4 bases and J by 1 base; unmatched bases: 10. The CDR3 is 16 residues long. Germline values: CDR1 SGHNT, CDR2 YYREEE (reference sequence). This TCR was sampled from a human donor with acute or convalescent COVID-19. The donor label of this sample is uncertain. This sequence joins TRBV5-4 and TRBJ1-1, with 7 bases aligning to TRBD1. Sequencing was carried out using peripheral blood. This CDR3 is CASSPKRQGPNTEAFF. The CDR3 nucleotides read TGTGCCAGCAGCCCCAAACGACAGGGACCGAACACTGAAGCTTTCTTT.